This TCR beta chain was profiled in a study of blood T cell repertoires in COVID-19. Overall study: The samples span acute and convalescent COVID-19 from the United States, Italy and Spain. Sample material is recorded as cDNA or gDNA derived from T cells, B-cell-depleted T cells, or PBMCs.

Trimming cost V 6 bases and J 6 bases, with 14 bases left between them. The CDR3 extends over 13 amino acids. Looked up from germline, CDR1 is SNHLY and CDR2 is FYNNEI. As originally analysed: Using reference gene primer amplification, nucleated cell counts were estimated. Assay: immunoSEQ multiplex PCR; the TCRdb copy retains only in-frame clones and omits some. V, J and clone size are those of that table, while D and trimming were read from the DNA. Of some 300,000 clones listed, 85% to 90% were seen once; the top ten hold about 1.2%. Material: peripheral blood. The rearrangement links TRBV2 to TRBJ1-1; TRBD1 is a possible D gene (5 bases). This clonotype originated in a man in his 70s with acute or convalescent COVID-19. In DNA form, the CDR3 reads TGTGCCAGCAGCGACAGCACGGTGCCTGAAGCTTTCTTT. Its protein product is CASSDSTVPEAFF.